A selection of T cell receptor beta chains follows, all from one sample in a study of OX40 agonist ivuxolimab in advanced cancers. Sequencing used immunoSEQ multiplex PCR; TCRdb keeps in-frame clones, though not all of them. This sample carries 60,000 to 90,000 clones, around 80% of them seen once, and the ten largest clones take 0.4% to 0.55%. The sample here was CD4+ or CD8+ T cells sorted from blood, taken in a trial of the OX40 agonist ivuxolimab. These receptors all stem from an adult with an advanced solid tumor such as melanoma, head and neck, liver or kidney cancer. Both conserved end residues are part of each CDR3. D genes are given only for firm matches. The size of a clone is reported for some rows only, either as once, few or many, or as a class for expanded clones.

J | length | size | V | D | DNA | CDR3
TRBJ2-1 | 16 | - | TRBV15 | TRBD2 | TGTGCCACCAGCAGAGGACCTAGCGGGAGGGCAATAGAGCAGTTCTTC | CATSRGPSGRAIEQFF
TRBJ1-6 | 16 | - | TRBV27 | - | TGTGCCAGCAGTTTTAGGGGGGCAACGGGCAATTCACCCCTCCACTTT | CASSFRGATGNSPLHF
TRBJ1-1 | 14 | - | TRBV5-1 | TRBD1 | TGCGCCAGCAGCTTGGGGACAGGGCGCACTGAAGCTTTCTTT | CASSLGTGRTEAFF
TRBJ2-6 | 15 | - | TRBV5-1 | - | TGCGCCAGCAGCTTGGAGGGCCCTGGGGCCAACGTCCTGACTTTC | CASSLEGPGANVLTF
TRBJ1-2 | 17 | - | TRBV19 | TRBD1 | TGTGCCAGTAGTACCGGGACAGGGGGCCATCGTGACTATGGCTACACCTTC | CASSTGTGGHRDYGYTF
TRBJ1-3 | 19 | - | TRBV7-9 | TRBD1 | TGTGCCAGCAGCCCAGTAATAAGTTTCGGGACAGGGACTGGAAACACCATATATTTT | CASSPVISFGTGTGNTIYF
TRBJ2-1 | 14 | - | TRBV6-6 | - | TGTGCCAGCAGCTACTCAGGAGAGGCAAATGAGCAGTTCTTC | CASSYSGEANEQFF
TRBJ1-3 | 16 | - | TRBV6-5 | TRBD1 | TGTGCCAGCAGTTCCAGCCGGGACAGGCTCCGCGACACCATATATTTT | CASSSSRDRLRDTIYF
TRBJ2-1 | 17 | - | TRBV5-1 | TRBD2 | TGCGCCAGCAGCTTAGCTAGCGGGGGCCCGGCCTACAATGAGCAGTTCTTC | CASSLASGGPAYNEQFF
TRBJ2-2 | 14 | - | TRBV7-3 | - | TGTGCCAGCAGCCCAAGGGGTTACGCCGGGGAGCTGTTTTTT | CASSPRGYAGELFF
TRBJ2-7 | 12 | few | TRBV28 | TRBD2 | TGTGCCAGCAGTCCGGGGGGTAACGAGCAGTACTTC | CASSPGGNEQYF
TRBJ1-1 | 11 | - | TRBV2 | - | TGTGCCAGCAGTGGGACGGCTTACGCTTTCTTT | CASSGTAYAFF
TRBJ1-2 | 14 | - | TRBV10-3 | - | TGTGCCATCAGCCTCGAGTGGGCTAACTATGGCTACACCTTC | CAISLEWANYGYTF
TRBJ1-4 | 15 | - | TRBV19 | - | TGTGCCAGTAGTCGAAACGGTGCAACTAATGAAAAACTGTTTTTT | CASSRNGATNEKLFF
TRBJ2-7 | 14 | - | TRBV7-8 | TRBD2 | TGTGCCAGCAGCTTAGGGCGGGAGACGGGTGAGCAGTACTTC | CASSLGRETGEQYF
TRBJ1-2 | 14 | - | TRBV7-2 | TRBD1 | TGTGCCAGCAGCTTCCGACAGGGCGGCTATGGCTACACCTTC | CASSFRQGGYGYTF
TRBJ2-3 | 17 | - | TRBV7-3 | - | TGTGCCAGCAGCTCCCGTCTTGGGCTTGCTAGCACAGATACGCAGTATTTT | CASSSRLGLASTDTQYF
TRBJ2-3 | 14 | - | TRBV10-3 | - | TGTGCCATCAGTCAGGTGGGGGGCACAGATACGCAGTATTTT | CAISQVGGTDTQYF
TRBJ2-5 | 16 | - | TRBV18 | - | TGTGCCAGCTCACAAACCCTGCGACTATACCAAGAGACCCAGTACTTC | CASSQTLRLYQETQYF
TRBJ1-4 | 13 | - | TRBV27 | - | TGTGCCACCTCACAGGTGCGGGGGGGAAAACTGTTTTTT | CATSQVRGGKLFF
TRBJ1-1 | 14 | - | TRBV6-5 | - | TGTGCCAGCACCTCGCGGGGCCGGGACACTGAAGCTTTCTTT | CASTSRGRDTEAFF
TRBJ2-3 | 16 | - | TRBV7-7 | TRBD1 | TGTGCCAGCAGCTTAGGGACAGGGGTTAGCACAGATACGCAGTATTTT | CASSLGTGVSTDTQYF
TRBJ1-2 | 17 | few | TRBV4-3 | - | TGCGCCAGCAGCCAAGGGGGGTTAGGACAGCGACCTTATGGCTACACCTTC | CASSQGGLGQRPYGYTF
TRBJ2-5 | 17 | - | TRBV2 | TRBD1 | TGTGCCAGCAGTGAAGGCAGACAGGGGGCGCGGGGAGAGACCCAGTACTTC | CASSEGRQGARGETQYF
TRBJ1-2 | 15 | - | TRBV18 | - | TGTGCCAGCTCACCAGGGGGCCCGGATAACTATGGCTACACCTTC | CASSPGGPDNYGYTF
TRBJ1-5 | 19 | - | TRBV7-4 | - | TGTGCCAGCAGCTTAGAGAGAGGAGCAGGGAGGGGAGGCAATCAGCCCCAGCATTTT | CASSLERGAGRGGNQPQHF
TRBJ1-5 | 12 | - | TRBV5-6 | - | TGTGCCAGCAGCTTTCTGAGCCAGCCCCAGCATTTT | CASSFLSQPQHF
TRBJ1-1 | 13 | - | TRBV11-2 | - | TGTGCCAGCGCAGGACAGATGAACACTGAAGCTTTCTTT | CASAGQMNTEAFF
TRBJ1-2 | 11 | - | TRBV28 | - | TGTGCCAGCAGTTTGGCCTATGGCTACACCTTC | CASSLAYGYTF
TRBJ2-7 | 17 | - | TRBV7-2 | - | TGTGCCAGCACCTCTAGGGGAGGGGGATTCCGCACCTACGAGCAGTACTTC | CASTSRGGGFRTYEQYF
TRBJ1-6 | 14 | - | TRBV6-5 | - | TGTGCCAGCACCCCGGGGGGTCCCTTTTCACCCCTCCACTTT | CASTPGGPFSPLHF
TRBJ2-6 | 13 | - | TRBV5-4 | - | TGTGCCAGCCGTAAAACTGGGGCCAACGTCCTGACTTTC | CASRKTGANVLTF
TRBJ1-4 | 13 | - | TRBV30 | - | TGTGCCTGGAGTCCAAGACTGAGGGAAAAACTGTTTTTT | CAWSPRLREKLFF
TRBJ1-4 | 16 | - | TRBV19 | - | TGTGCCAGTAGTATATCTTGGACAGCCTTTAATGAAAAACTGTTTTTT | CASSISWTAFNEKLFF
TRBJ2-1 | 11 | - | TRBV20-1 | - | TGCAGTGCTAGTCCCTACAATGAGCAGTTCTTC | CSASPYNEQFF
TRBJ2-7 | 14 | - | TRBV10-3 | - | TGTGCCATCAGTGTCGGCGGGTCCTCCTACGAGCAGTACTTC | CAISVGGSSYEQYF
TRBJ2-3 | 15 | - | TRBV7-3 | TRBD2 | TGTGCCAGCAGCCTTCGGACTAGCGTGGGAGATACGCAGTATTTT | CASSLRTSVGDTQYF
TRBJ2-7 | 12 | - | TRBV2 | - | TGTGCCAGCAGTGAATTTTGGCACGAGCAGTACTTC | CASSEFWHEQYF
TRBJ2-7 | 15 | - | TRBV6-5 | TRBD1 | TGTGCCAGCAGTCGCGTCTCTGGGACAGGCTACGAGCAGTACTTC | CASSRVSGTGYEQYF
TRBJ2-6 | 17 | - | TRBV7-2 | TRBD2 | TGTGCCAGCAGCTTGTCTAGCGGGATTTCTGGGGCCAACGTCCTGACTTTC | CASSLSSGISGANVLTF
TRBJ2-5 | 14 | - | TRBV5-1 | TRBD2 | TGCGCCAGCAGCAACAGCGGGAAGGAAGAGACCCAGTACTTC | CASSNSGKEETQYF
TRBJ2-3 | 13 | - | TRBV19 | TRBD2 | TGTGCCAGTAGTCTGGGGGAGGGAGGGACGCAGTATTTT | CASSLGEGGTQYF